Following are 14 T cell receptor beta chains from one sample sequenced in a study of T-cell memory formation after mild COVID-19. TCRdb recomputed calls from the 5' RACE reads with MiXCR, one row per CDR3 protein. The sample holds hundreds of thousands of distinct CDR3 sequences; 25% to 30% are singletons and the top ten take about 13%. The sample consisted of PBMCs or a T cell subset sorted from them (not recorded which). Source of these receptors: an adult woman who had mild COVID-19 (a few samples of this study predate the infection). Cell type and time point are not known.

V gene TRBV20-1 combines with J gene TRBJ2-3; D possibly matches TRBD1 or TRBD2 (5 bases each). The CDR3 consists of 13 residues. Germline values: CDR1 DFQATT, CDR2 SNEGSKA (reference sequence). The V gene lost 3 bases and the J gene lost 5 bases, with 12 bases spanning the gap. The CDR3 DNA is TGCAGTGCTAGGCAGAAGAGGGGAGATACGCAGTATTTT. This codes for CSARQKRGDTQYF.

The gene calls are TRBV7-8 and TRBJ2-7, with TRBD1 identical over 11 bases. Unmatched junction bases numbered 7, after V lost 6 bases and J lost 6 bases. Germline lookup yields CDR1 SGHVS and CDR2 FQNEAQ. CDR3 length: 14 residues. The CDR3 region is CASREDRGRLEQYF. The CDR3 bases are TGTGCCAGCAGAGAGGACAGGGGGCGCCTCGAGCAGTACTTC.

This clonotype was seen only a few times. As DNA, the CDR3 is TGCGCCAGCAGCTATGCAGGAGATACGCAGTATTTT. This encodes CASSYAGDTQYF. The rearrangement uses TRBV5-1 and TRBJ2-3; unclear D gene. CDR3 length: 12 residues. Germline V gene sequence: CDR1 SGHRS, CDR2 YFSETQ. V shed 3 bases and J shed 5 bases, with 7 bases lying between them.

The chain couples TRBV7-3 to TRBJ1-2; a possible D gene is TRBD1 (5 bases). This CDR3 is 13 amino acids long. Trimming took 5 bases from V and 4 from J, leaving 11 bases between them. Per the germline V gene, CDR1 is SGHTA and CDR2 is FQGTGA. The CDR3 sequence: CASSPGGGYGYTF. CDR3 DNA sequence: TGTGCCAGCAGCCCCGGGGGGGGCTATGGCTACACCTTC.

This clonotype was seen more than once but under ten times. The CDR3 region is CASSEASLAGDEQYF. The CDR3 region has the DNA TGTGCCAGCAGTGAAGCGAGTCTAGCGGGAGACGAGCAGTACTTC. This chain connects TRBV6-1 to TRBJ2-7; 10 bases are a match to TRBD2. V lost 0 bases to trimming and J lost 5 bases; unmatched junction nucleotides: 4. CDR1 MNHNS and CDR2 SASEGT come from the germline V gene. The CDR3 covers 15 residues.

This clonotype has ten or more counts. V usage is TRBV5-1 and J usage is TRBJ2-7; D may be TRBD1 (5 bases). The CDR3 loop spans 13 amino acids. Trimming left V 2 bases short and J 3 bases short, with 9 bases between. The germline CDR1 and CDR2 sequences are SGHRS and YFSETQ. CDR3 region: CASSFDRVYEQYF. Here the CDR3 DNA reads TGCGCCAGCAGCTTTGACAGAGTCTACGAGCAGTACTTC.

The chain combines TRBV6-5 with TRBJ2-5; tentative D call: TRBD1 (5 bases). Germline V gene lookup returns CDR1 MNHEY and CDR2 SVGAGI. V shed 0 bases and J shed 5 bases, with 10 bases lying between them. The CDR3 extends over 14 amino acids. CDR3 sequence: CASSYSRESETQYF. The CDR3 region has the DNA TGTGCCAGCAGTTACTCCAGGGAATCGGAGACCCAGTACTTC.

This clonotype was seen more than once but under ten times. The chain employs TRBV5-4 and TRBJ2-1, with TRBD1 identical over 12 bases. V lost 4 bases and J lost 9; bases outside the gene matches: 8. Germline lookup yields CDR1 SGHNT and CDR2 YYREEE (reference sequence). The CDR3 spans 15 residues. CDR3 in amino acids: CASSRGQGAPSEQFF. DNA for the CDR3: TGTGCCAGCAGCCGGGGACAGGGGGCGCCGTCTGAGCAGTTCTTC.

The chain is built from TRBV6-5 and TRBJ1-6; maybe TRBD1 (6 bases). Trimming shortened V by 3 bases and J by 8 bases, and 14 bases separated the two germline ends. The germline V gene encodes CDR1 MNHEY and CDR2 SVGAGI. The CDR3 spans 15 residues. The CDR3 spells CASSYTGQPDSPLHF. In DNA form, the CDR3 reads TGTGCCAGCAGTTATACCGGACAGCCGGATTCACCCCTCCACTTT.

The chain has TRBV7-9 and TRBJ2-3; no firm D call. Trimming stripped 0 bases from V and 2 bases from J, with 9 bases between. CDR1 is SEHNR, CDR2 FQNEAQ, per germline (reference sequence). The CDR3 consists of 15 residues. CDR3 sequence: CASSLAVGNTDTQYF. The CDR3 nucleotides read TGTGCCAGCAGCTTAGCGGTGGGGAACACAGATACGCAGTATTTT.

This chain uses TRBV10-3 with TRBJ1-1; D is possibly TRBD1 (5 bases). The V and J ends lost 2 bases and 1 base respectively, with 11 bases between them. CDR1 and CDR2 from the germline V gene are ENHRY and SYGVKD. This CDR3 is built from 15 residues. The CDR3 spells CAISEAGKPNTEAFF. The CDR3 region has the DNA TGTGCCATCAGTGAGGCAGGGAAACCGAACACTGAAGCTTTCTTT.

This clonotype has more than one count but fewer than ten. The chain is built from TRBV12-3 or TRBV12-4 and TRBJ2-5, with D unresolved. The CDR3 is 15 amino acids. V was pared by 3 bases and J by 4 bases, with 15 bases between. CDR3 region: CASSFLGQAAETQYF. The CDR3 DNA reads as TGTGCCAGCAGTTTCCTGGGCCAGGCGGCAGAGACCCAGTACTTC.

This clonotype has a handful of counts. The rearrangement links TRBV15 to TRBJ2-3; no definite D call. Between the trimmed V and J ends, which lost 0 bases and 5 bases, there was a span of 9 bases. CDR1 and CDR2 (germline): LNHNV, YYDKDF (reference sequence). CDR3 length equals 14 residues. This chain's CDR3 is CATSRDRNGDTQYF. The DNA for the CDR3 is TGTGCCACCAGCAGAGATAGGAATGGAGATACGCAGTATTTT.

The chain has TRBV5-1 and TRBJ2-1, with D hard to call. Deletions cut 4 bases from V and 8 bases from J, with 25 bases between. The CDR3 is 17 amino acids. Germline values: CDR1 SGHRS, CDR2 YFSETQ. The CDR3: CASSALVNGFLGYEQFF. The CDR3 DNA is TGCGCCAGCAGCGCCCTTGTTAATGGGTTTCTTGGTTATGAGCAGTTCTTC. Looking up the rest from reference TRBV5-1 and TRBJ2-1 gives the full variable domain: KAGVTQTPRYLIKTRGQQVTLSCSPISGHRSVSWYQQTPGQGLQFLFEYFSETQRNKGNFPGRFSGRQFSNSRSEMNVSTLELGDSALYLCASSALVNGFLGYEQFFGPGTRLTVL.